This record covers a single T cell receptor (beta chain). Its antigen is unknown. Base qualities are missing; no much larger clone stands one base away. The protocol used for the library was the immunoSEQ multiplex PCR assay. TCRdb's version of the immuneACCESS table is confined to in-frame rearrangements and falls short of the full clone set. An unresolved V gene accounts for under half of the shortfall where checked; the remainder is of unknown origin. Counted in this sample were some 80,000 clones; roughly 94% of them appeared once. Clones ranked in the top ten supply under 0.4% of the sample. The data originate from a study of technical replicates of blood from a few donors (TCRdb year 2017). Unmatched junction bases come to 4, with V trimmed by 2 bases and J by 4 bases. Looking up the germline V gene yields CDR1 SGHRS and CDR2 YFSETQ. The CDR3 runs 14 residues from the cysteine to the phenylalanine. The read is trimmed to its CDR3 DNA, 42 bases read in frame from base 1.

Recombination joined TRBV5-1 with TRBJ2-7; TRBD1 aligns with 9 central bases. The sequencing input was T cells isolated from PBMCs. The source of this sequence is a human donor in good health. The CDR3 reads CASSFGTGWYEQYF. Here is the DNA: TGCGCCAGCAGCTTCGGGACAGGGTGGTACGAGCAGTACTTC. The CDR3, completed at both ends by the reference TRBV5-1 and TRBJ2-7 genes, gives the full variable domain KAGVTQTPRYLIKTRGQQVTLSCSPISGHRSVSWYQQTPGQGLQFLFEYFSETQRNKGNFPGRFSGRQFSNSRSEMNVSTLELGDSALYLCASSFGTGWYEQYFGPGTRLTVT.